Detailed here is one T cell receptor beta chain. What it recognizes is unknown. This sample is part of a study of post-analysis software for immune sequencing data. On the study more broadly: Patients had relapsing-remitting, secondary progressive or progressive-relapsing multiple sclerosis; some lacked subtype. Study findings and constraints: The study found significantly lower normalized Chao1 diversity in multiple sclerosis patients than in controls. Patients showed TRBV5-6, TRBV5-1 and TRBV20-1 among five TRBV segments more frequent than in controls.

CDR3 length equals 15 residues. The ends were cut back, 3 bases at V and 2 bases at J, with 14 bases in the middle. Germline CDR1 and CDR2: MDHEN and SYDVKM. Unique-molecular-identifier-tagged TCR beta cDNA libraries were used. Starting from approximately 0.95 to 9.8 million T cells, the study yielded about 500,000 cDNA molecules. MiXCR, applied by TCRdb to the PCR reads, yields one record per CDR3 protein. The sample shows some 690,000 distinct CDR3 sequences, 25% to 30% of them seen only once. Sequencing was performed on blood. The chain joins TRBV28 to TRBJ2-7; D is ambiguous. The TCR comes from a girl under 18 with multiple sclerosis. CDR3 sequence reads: CASSFRLLKTYEQYF. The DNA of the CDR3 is TGTGCCAGCAGTTTCCGACTTTTAAAAACCTACGAGCAGTACTTC.